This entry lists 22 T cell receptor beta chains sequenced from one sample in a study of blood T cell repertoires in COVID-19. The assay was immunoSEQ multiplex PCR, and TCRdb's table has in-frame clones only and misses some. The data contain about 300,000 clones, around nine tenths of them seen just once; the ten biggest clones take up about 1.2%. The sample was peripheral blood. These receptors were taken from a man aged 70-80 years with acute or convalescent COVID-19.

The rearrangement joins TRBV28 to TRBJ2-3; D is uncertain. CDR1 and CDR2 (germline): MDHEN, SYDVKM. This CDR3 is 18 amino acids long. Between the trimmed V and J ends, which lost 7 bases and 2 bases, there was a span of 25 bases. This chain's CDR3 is CASIPWSSRALVTDTQYF. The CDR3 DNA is TGTGCCAGCATTCCTTGGAGCTCTAGAGCTTTAGTCACAGATACGCAGTATTTT.

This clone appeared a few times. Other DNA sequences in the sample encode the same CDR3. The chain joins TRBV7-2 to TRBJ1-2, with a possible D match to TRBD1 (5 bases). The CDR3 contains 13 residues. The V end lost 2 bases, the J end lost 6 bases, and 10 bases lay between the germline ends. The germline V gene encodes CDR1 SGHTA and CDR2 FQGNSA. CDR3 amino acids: CASSLRQGDGYTF. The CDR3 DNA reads TGTGCCAGCAGCTTAAGGCAGGGCGATGGCTACACCTTC.

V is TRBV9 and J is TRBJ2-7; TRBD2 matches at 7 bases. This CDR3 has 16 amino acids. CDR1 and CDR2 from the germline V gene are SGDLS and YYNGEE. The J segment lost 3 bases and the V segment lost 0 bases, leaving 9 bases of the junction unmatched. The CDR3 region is CASSVVPGGGFYEQYF. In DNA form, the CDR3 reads TGTGCCAGCAGCGTAGTTCCGGGCGGGGGATTCTACGAGCAGTACTTC.

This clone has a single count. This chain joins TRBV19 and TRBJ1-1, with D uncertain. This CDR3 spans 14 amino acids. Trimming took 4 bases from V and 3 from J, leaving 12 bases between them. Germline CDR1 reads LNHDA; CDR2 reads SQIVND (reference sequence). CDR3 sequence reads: CASSTRSTDTEAFF. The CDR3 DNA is TGTGCCAGTAGTACGAGGAGCACGGACACTGAAGCTTTCTTT.

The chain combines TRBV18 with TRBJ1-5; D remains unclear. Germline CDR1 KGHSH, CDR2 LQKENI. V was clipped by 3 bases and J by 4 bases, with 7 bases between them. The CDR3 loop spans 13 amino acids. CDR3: CASSPFSNQPQHF. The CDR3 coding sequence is TGTGCCAGCTCACCGTTCAGTAATCAGCCCCAGCATTTT.

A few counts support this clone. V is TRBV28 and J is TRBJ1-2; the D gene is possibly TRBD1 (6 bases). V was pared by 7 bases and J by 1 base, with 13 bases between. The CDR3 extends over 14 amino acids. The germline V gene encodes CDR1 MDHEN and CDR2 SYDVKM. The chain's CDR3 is CASNSGVFNYGYTF. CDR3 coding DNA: TGTGCCAGCAATTCAGGGGTCTTTAACTATGGCTACACCTTC.

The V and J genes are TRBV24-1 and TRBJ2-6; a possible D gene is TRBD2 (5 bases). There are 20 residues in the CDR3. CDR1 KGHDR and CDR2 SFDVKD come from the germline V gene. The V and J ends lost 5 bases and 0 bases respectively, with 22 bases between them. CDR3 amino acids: CATSGTPGTPALSGANVLTF. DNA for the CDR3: TGTGCCACCAGTGGGACTCCGGGAACTCCAGCACTCTCTGGGGCCAACGTCCTGACTTTC.

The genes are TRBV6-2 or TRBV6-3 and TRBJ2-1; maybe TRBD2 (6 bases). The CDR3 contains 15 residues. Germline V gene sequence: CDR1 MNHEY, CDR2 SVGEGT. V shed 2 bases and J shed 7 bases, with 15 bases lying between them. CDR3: CASSYGGGGRNEQFF. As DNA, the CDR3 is TGTGCCAGCAGTTACGGGGGAGGTGGTAGGAATGAGCAGTTCTTC.

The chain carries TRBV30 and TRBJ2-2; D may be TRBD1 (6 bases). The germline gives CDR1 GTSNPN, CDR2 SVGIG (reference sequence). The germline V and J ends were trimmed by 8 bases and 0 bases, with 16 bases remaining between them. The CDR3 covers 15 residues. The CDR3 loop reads CARANRVTNTGELFF. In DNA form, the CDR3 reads TGTGCCCGTGCAAACAGGGTTACGAACACCGGGGAGCTGTTTTTT.

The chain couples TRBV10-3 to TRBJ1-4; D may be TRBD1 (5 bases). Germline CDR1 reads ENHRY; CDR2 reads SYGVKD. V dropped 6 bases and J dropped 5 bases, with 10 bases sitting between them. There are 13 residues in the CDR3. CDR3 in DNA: TGTGCCATCAGACAGGTAAGGAATGAAAAACTGTTTTTT. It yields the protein CAIRQVRNEKLFF.

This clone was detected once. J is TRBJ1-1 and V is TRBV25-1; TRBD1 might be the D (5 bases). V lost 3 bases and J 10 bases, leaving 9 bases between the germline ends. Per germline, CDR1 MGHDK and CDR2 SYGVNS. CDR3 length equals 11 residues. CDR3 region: CASSEGGGAFF. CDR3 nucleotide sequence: TGTGCCAGCAGTGAGGGGGGTGGAGCTTTCTTT.

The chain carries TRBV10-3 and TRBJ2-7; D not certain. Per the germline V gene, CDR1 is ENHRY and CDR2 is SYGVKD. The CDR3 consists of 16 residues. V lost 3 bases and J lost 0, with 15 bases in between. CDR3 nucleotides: TGTGCCATCAGTGATCCGACGCGTAGGAGCTCCTACGAGCAGTACTTC. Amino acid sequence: CAISDPTRRSSYEQYF.

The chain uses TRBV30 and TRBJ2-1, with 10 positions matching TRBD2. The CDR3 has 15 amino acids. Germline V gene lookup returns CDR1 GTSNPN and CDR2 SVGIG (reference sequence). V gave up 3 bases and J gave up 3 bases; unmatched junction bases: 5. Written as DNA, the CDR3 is TGTGCCTGGAGGCCAGCGGGGGGGAACTACAATGAGCAGTTCTTC. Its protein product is CAWRPAGGNYNEQFF.

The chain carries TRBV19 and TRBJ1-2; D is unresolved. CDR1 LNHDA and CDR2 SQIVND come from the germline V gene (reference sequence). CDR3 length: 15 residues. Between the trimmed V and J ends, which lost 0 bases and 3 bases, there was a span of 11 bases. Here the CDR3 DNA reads TGTGCCAGTAGTATAGATCGGCCGGGAGACTATGGCTACACCTTC. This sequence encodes CASSIDRPGDYGYTF. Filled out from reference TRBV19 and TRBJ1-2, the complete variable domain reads DGGITQSPKYLFRKEGQNVTLSCEQNLNHDAMYWYRQDPGQGLRLIYYSQIVNDFQKGDIAEGYSVSREKKESFPLTVTSAQKNPTAFYLCASSIDRPGDYGYTFGSGTRLTVV.

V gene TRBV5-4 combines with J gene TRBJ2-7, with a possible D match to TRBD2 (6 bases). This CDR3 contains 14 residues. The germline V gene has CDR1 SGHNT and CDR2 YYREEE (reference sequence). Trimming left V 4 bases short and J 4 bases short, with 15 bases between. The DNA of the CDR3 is TGTGCCAGCAGCCAAACGGGGGTACCGTACGAGCAGTACTTC. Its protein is CASSQTGVPYEQYF. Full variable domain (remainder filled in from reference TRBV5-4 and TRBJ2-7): ETGVTQSPTHLIKTRGQQVTLRCSSQSGHNTVSWYQQALGQGPQFIFQYYREEENGRGNFPPRFSGLQFPNYSSELNVNALELDDSALYLCASSQTGVPYEQYFGPGTRLTVT.

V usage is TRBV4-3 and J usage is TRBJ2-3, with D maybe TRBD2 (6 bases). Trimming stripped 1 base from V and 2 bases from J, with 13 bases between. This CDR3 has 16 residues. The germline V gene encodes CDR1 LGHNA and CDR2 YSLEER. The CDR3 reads CASSQGGAASTDTQYF. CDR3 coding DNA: TGCGCCAGCAGCCAAGGCGGGGCAGCTTCCACAGATACGCAGTATTTT.

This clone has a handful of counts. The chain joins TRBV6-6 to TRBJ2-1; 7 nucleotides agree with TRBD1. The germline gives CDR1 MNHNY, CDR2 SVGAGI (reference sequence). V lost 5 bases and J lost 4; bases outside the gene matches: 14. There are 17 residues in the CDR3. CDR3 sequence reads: CASSPAEGQSAYNEQFF. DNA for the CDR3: TGTGCCAGCAGTCCCGCCGAGGGACAGTCGGCTTACAATGAGCAGTTCTTC.

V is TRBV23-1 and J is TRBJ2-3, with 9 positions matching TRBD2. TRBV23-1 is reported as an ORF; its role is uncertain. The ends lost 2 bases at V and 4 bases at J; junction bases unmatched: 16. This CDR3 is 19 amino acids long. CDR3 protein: CASSQRPRESGRWADTQYF. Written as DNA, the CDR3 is TGCGCCAGCAGTCAAAGGCCTCGGGAGAGCGGGAGGTGGGCAGATACGCAGTATTTT.

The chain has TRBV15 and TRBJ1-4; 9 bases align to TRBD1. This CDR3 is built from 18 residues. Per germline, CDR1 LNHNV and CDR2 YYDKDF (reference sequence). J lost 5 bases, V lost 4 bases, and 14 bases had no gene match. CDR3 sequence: CATSIRDFKGQGNEKLFF. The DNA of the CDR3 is TGTGCCACCAGCATACGAGACTTTAAGGGACAGGGAAATGAAAAACTGTTTTTT.

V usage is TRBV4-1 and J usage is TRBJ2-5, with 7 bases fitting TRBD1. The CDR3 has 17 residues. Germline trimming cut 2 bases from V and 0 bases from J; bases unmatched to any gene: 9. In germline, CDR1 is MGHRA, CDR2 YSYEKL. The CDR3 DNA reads TGCGCCAGCAGCCAAAGAGACAGGGCTTTTAACCAAGAGACCCAGTACTTC. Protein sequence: CASSQRDRAFNQETQYF.

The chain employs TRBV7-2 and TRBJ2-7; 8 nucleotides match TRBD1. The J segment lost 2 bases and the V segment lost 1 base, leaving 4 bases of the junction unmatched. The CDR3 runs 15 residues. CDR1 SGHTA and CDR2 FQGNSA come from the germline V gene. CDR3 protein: CASSLGQGTPYEQYF. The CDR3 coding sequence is TGTGCCAGCAGCTTAGGACAGGGGACACCCTACGAGCAGTACTTC.

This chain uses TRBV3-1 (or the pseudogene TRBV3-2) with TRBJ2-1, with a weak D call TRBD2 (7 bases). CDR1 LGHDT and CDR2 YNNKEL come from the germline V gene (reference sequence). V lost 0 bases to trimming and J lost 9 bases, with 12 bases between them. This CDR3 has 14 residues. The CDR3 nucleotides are TGTGCCAGCAGCCAAGATAGAGGGGGGGGTGAGCAGTTCTTC. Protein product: CASSQDRGGGEQFF.